This record concerns one TCR beta chain sequence. The target antigen is unknown. These data originate in a study of monozygotic twins with cystic fibrosis. Turning to the study itself: Libraries were built from three micrograms of fragmented DNA using 15 PCR cycles. Findings and caveats of the study: V usage most resembled the co-twin in 13 of 16 pairs. No link emerged between shared CDR3 counts and age, concordance or severity. Low clonality (median roughly 0.009) suggested a mostly naive repertoire.

Generated by immunoSEQ multiplex PCR, the TCRdb table keeps only in-frame clones and is missing some. The sample contains around 20,000 clones, 91% of which appear only once. The CDR3 is made up of 15 amino acids. After removal of 5 bases from V and 2 bases from J, the junction contained 6 bases not matched to a gene. Germline values: CDR1 SEHNR, CDR2 FQNEAQ (reference sequence). The sample was blood. The chain combines TRBV7-9 with TRBJ2-5, with 9 bases lining up with TRBD2. This TCR was sampled from a girl aged 2 to 10 with cystic fibrosis. Here the CDR3 reads CASSTTTSGQETQYF. The CDR3, as DNA: TGTGCCAGCAGCACCACGACTAGCGGACAAGAGACCCAGTACTTC.